This T cell receptor (beta chain) was recovered during a study of T cell repertoires in cytomegalovirus infection. Study-level information: Matching HLA type and CMV infection were both indicated by public TCR beta signatures.

CDR1 is SNHLY and CDR2 is FYNNEI in the germline V gene. The CDR3 length is 16 residues. Via MiXCR, TCRdb re-called the reads, giving one row per CDR3 protein. The table records about 740,000 distinct CDR3 sequences, 35% of them present only once. With regard to this clonotype: Its target is unknown. An end of the junction does not agree with germline; a read error may underlie this.

General study results and limits: The cumulative frequency of public TCR beta families distinguished individuals who carried CMV together with the relevant HLA.

The TCR sequence derives from a human donor in good health (CMV status not recorded). Some clones in this sample may be carry-over from other donors' samples. The chain has TRBV2 and TRBJ2-1; the match to TRBD2 covers 12 bases. Sequenced: PBMCs. CDR3 sequence: CASKTGTSGPYNEKFF. DNA for the CDR3: TGTGCCAGTAAAACCGGGACTAGCGGGCCCTACAATGAGAAGTTCTTC. Looking up the rest from reference TRBV2 and TRBJ2-1 gives the full variable domain: EPEVTQTPSHQVTQMGQEVILRCVPISNHLYFYWYRQILGQKVEFLVSFYNNEISEKSEIFDDQFSVERPDGSNFTLKIRSTKLEDSAMYFCASKTGTSGPYNEKFFGPGTRLTVL.